This TCR beta chain was retrieved from a study of cytomegalovirus exposure and HLA in healthy donors. Per germline, CDR1 SGHRS and CDR2 YFSETQ. With 0 bases removed from V and 3 bases from J, the gap between germline ends came to 6 bases. The CDR3 is 13 residues long. Primers included in the PCR were 60 Vbeta and 13 Jbeta primers. This table comes from immunoSEQ multiplex PCR, and its TCRdb copy is limited to in-frame clones, with some not included. There are roughly 200,000 clones in the sample; 70% to 90% occur only once, and approximately 2.4% lies in the top ten. V and J are TRBV5-1 and TRBJ1-2; D is uncertain. The sequence came from a woman between 45 and 60 years old in good health and CMV-seronegative. Material: PBMCs. The CDR3 sequence: CASSLDNDYGYTF. The DNA of the CDR3 is TGCGCCAGCAGCTTGGACAACGACTATGGCTACACCTTC.